This T cell receptor (beta chain) was observed in a study of T cell responses to AZD1222 COVID-19 vaccine. Findings and limits, study-wide: Unmutated regions of variants are reportedly targeted by nearly half of spike-specific TCRs. Spike was spanned by vaccine-associated CD4 TCRs, with dominance at 160-218 and 743-854.

A remark on this clone: Its antigen is not known.

Clones were read by immunoSEQ multiplex PCR, and TCRdb kept only the in-frame ones, dropping some. The table has more than 150,000 clones, roughly 92% seen once; the top ten hold around 3.5%. The V gene's germline CDR1 is SGDLS and CDR2 YYNGEE. V lost 0 bases and J 3 bases, leaving 5 bases between the germline ends. The CDR3 contains 13 residues. The receptor comes from an adult who received the AZD1222 COVID-19 vaccine. The chain joins TRBV9 to TRBJ2-3; no definite D call. The sequences come from peripheral blood, collected 28 days after the second AZD1222 dose. CDR3 sequence reads: CASSVEGTDTQYF. DNA of the CDR3: TGTGCCAGCAGCGTAGAGGGAACAGATACGCAGTATTTT.